These 30 T cell receptor beta chains were all obtained from the same sample, sequenced in a study of blood T cells in healthy people across ages. The use of a sample-barcoded 5' primer and a J-beta primer mix characterized a second PCR of roughly 7 to 12 cycles. TCRdb ran MiXCR on the 5' RACE reads and lists one entry per CDR3 protein. The sample has hundreds of thousands of distinct CDR3 sequences, more than 45% seen once. Sequenced material: blood. These TCRs come from an elderly man in good health.

The rearrangement uses TRBV11-2 and TRBJ2-5; unclear D gene. Looked up from germline, CDR1 is SGHAT and CDR2 is FQNNGV. The CDR3 runs to 14 residues. V was clipped by 5 bases and J by 0 bases, with 10 bases between them. This CDR3 reads CASSPYLDQETQYF. CDR3 DNA: TGTGCCAGCAGCCCCTACCTGGACCAAGAGACCCAGTACTTC.

This clonotype was found many times. The chain is built from TRBV7-9 and TRBJ2-5, with D unclear. Germline V lookup: CDR1 SEHNR, CDR2 FQNEAQ (reference sequence). This CDR3 region has 14 residues. V gave up 5 bases and J gave up 1 base, with 11 bases separating them. DNA of the CDR3: TGTGCCAGCAGCCCCCCGCGTCCCCAAGAGACCCAGTACTTC. Translation: CASSPPRPQETQYF. Supplemented by reference TRBV7-9 and TRBJ2-5, the full variable domain reads DTGVSQNPRHKITKRGQNVTFRCDPISEHNRLYWYRQTLGQGPEFLTYFQNEAQLEKSRLLSDRFSAERPKGSFSTLEIQRTEQGDSAMYLCASSPPRPQETQYFGPGTRLLVL.

The chain is built from TRBV20-1 and TRBJ1-1; 7 positions agree with TRBD1. CDR1 DFQATT and CDR2 SNEGSKA come from the germline V gene (reference sequence). Trimming cost V 6 bases and J 1 base; bases outside gene matches: 8. The CDR3 is 14 amino acids. In nucleotides, the CDR3 is TGCAGTGCCAGCCGACAGGGCCCGAACACTGAAGCTTTCTTT. Encoded protein: CSASRQGPNTEAFF.

The V gene is TRBV20-1, the J gene TRBJ2-3; 11 positions match TRBD2. Losses at the gene ends were 0 bases for V and 3 bases for J; bases not matched to a gene: 11. This CDR3 is built from 18 residues. Germline assignment: CDR1 DFQATT and CDR2 SNEGSKA (reference sequence). This CDR3 reads CSARDPFIAGGVTDTQYF. In DNA form, the CDR3 reads TGCAGTGCTAGAGATCCCTTTATAGCGGGAGGGGTAACAGATACGCAGTATTTT.

The genes are TRBV4-1 and TRBJ2-3; 12 bases align to TRBD2. Germline V gene data show CDR1 as MGHRA and CDR2 as YSYEKL. V lost 6 bases and J lost 0; bases outside the gene matches: 10. The CDR3 runs to 18 residues. CDR3 coding DNA: TGCGCCAGCAGGCCTCTAGCGGGGGGGAACTCTAGCACAGATACGCAGTATTTT. As protein: CASRPLAGGNSSTDTQYF.

V is TRBV7-2 and J is TRBJ2-7; D possibly corresponds to TRBD2 (7 bases). This CDR3 comprises 18 residues. Germline CDR1 reads SGHTA; CDR2 reads FQGNSA. V lost 2 bases and J 1 base, leaving 21 bases between the germline ends. The CDR3 region is CASSLWGGSKSRSYEQYF. In nucleotides, the CDR3 is TGTGCCAGCAGCTTATGGGGGGGCAGCAAATCACGATCCTACGAGCAGTACTTC.

Concerning this clonotype itself: With a much larger clone just one base away, this may be a read error. The V call is TRBV12-3 or TRBV12-4, the J call TRBJ2-4, with 8 bases fitting TRBD2. The DNA end lines up better with TRBJ2-1; the J call may be wrong. This CDR3 spans 16 amino acids. The CDR3 DNA reads TGTGCCAGCAGACTAAGCGGGGGTCTAGCCAAAAACATTCAGTTCTTC. It encodes CASRLSGGLAKNIQFF.

The CDR3 loop reads CSVGVAGGDNEQFF. In DNA form, the CDR3 reads TGCAGCGTTGGGGTAGCGGGAGGGGACAATGAGCAGTTCTTC. V usage is TRBV29-1 and J usage is TRBJ2-1; 11 nucleotides align to TRBD2. This CDR3 region has 14 residues. The V and J ends lost 4 bases and 5 bases, in that order; junction bases with no gene match: 4. In germline, CDR1 is SQVTM, CDR2 ANQGSEA.

This chain joins TRBV7-2 and TRBJ2-7; the match to TRBD2 covers 9 bases. V lost 3 bases to trimming and J lost 2 bases; unmatched junction nucleotides: 5. The CDR3 spans 15 residues. Germline V gene sequence: CDR1 SGHTA, CDR2 FQGNSA. In DNA form, the CDR3 reads TGTGCCAGCAGCTTGGAGACTAGCGGTACCTACGAGCAGTACTTC. It codes for CASSLETSGTYEQYF. Together with reference TRBV7-2 and TRBJ2-7, the CDR3 gives the full variable domain: GAGVSQSPSNKVTEKGKDVELRCDPISGHTALYWYRQSLGQGLEFLIYFQGNSAPDKSGLPSDRFSAERTGGSVSTLTIQRTQQEDSAVYLCASSLETSGTYEQYFGPGTRLTVT.

V usage is TRBV12-3 or TRBV12-4 and J usage is TRBJ2-5; perhaps TRBD1 as D (5 bases). The V end lost 5 bases, the J end lost 3 bases, and 10 bases lay between the germline ends. This CDR3 has 13 residues. The CDR3 DNA sequence: TGTGCCAGCAGTGTGGGGCAGAAAGAGACCCAGTACTTC. It yields the protein CASSVGQKETQYF.

This clonotype was counted a few times. V is TRBV5-1 and J is TRBJ1-1; 7 bases are shared with TRBD1. CDR3 size: 14 residues. Germline V gives CDR1 SGHRS, CDR2 YFSETQ. Losses at the gene ends were 4 bases for V and 3 bases for J; bases not matched to a gene: 6. The CDR3 nucleotides are TGCGCCAGCAGCGGTGACAGGGCGGACACTGAAGCTTTCTTT. This translates into CASSGDRADTEAFF. The variable domain in full, with the rest retrieved from reference TRBV5-1 and TRBJ1-1, is KAGVTQTPRYLIKTRGQQVTLSCSPISGHRSVSWYQQTPGQGLQFLFEYFSETQRNKGNFPGRFSGRQFSNSRSEMNVSTLELGDSALYLCASSGDRADTEAFFGQGTRLTVV.

The rearrangement links TRBV27 to TRBJ2-5; TRBD2 matches 7 bases. The end of the DNA fits TRBJ2-7 better, so the J call may be wrong. Germline CDR1 MNHEY, CDR2 SMNVEV (reference sequence). The CDR3 has 16 amino acids. CDR3 in DNA: TGTGCCAGCAGTTTATCACGGAGGGAGGGCCCCCACGAGCAGTACTTC. It translates to CASSLSRREGPHEQYF.

This sequence joins TRBV20-1 and TRBJ2-7; maybe TRBD1 (6 bases). This CDR3 has 14 residues. Germline V gene lookup returns CDR1 DFQATT and CDR2 SNEGSKA (reference sequence). The germline V and J ends were trimmed by 3 bases and 3 bases, with 15 bases remaining between them. The CDR3 DNA reads as TGCAGTGCTAGGGATGGACAGCGTGACTACGAGCAGTACTTC. Amino acid sequence: CSARDGQRDYEQYF.

The chain uses TRBV20-1 and TRBJ1-1, with D unclear. V shed 4 bases and J shed 4 bases, with 10 bases lying between them. This CDR3 contains 12 residues. Looked up from germline, CDR1 is DFQATT and CDR2 is SNEGSKA (reference sequence). CDR3 sequence reads: CSAIEGFTEAFF. The CDR3 DNA sequence: TGCAGTGCTATAGAAGGGTTCACTGAAGCTTTCTTT.

This chain connects TRBV4-3 to TRBJ2-1; D might be TRBD2 (5 bases). Germline lookup yields CDR1 LGHNA and CDR2 YSLEER. Trimming cost V 4 bases and J 7 bases, with 14 bases left between them. The CDR3 contains 14 residues. The CDR3 nucleotides read TGCGCCAGCAGCCCCTTGACCCGAGGGAATGAGCAGTTCTTC. Its translation: CASSPLTRGNEQFF.

This clonotype was seen only a few times. The chain couples TRBV6-6 to TRBJ2-3; the match to TRBD2 covers 7 bases. There are 17 residues in the CDR3. CDR1 is MNHNY and CDR2 is SVGAGI in the germline V gene (reference sequence). With 6 bases clipped from V and 4 bases from J, the junction kept 16 bases outside the gene matches. The CDR3 protein is CASRNDRTSYRADTQYF. CDR3 bases: TGTGCCAGCAGAAACGACCGGACTAGTTACCGCGCAGATACGCAGTATTTT.

The chain carries TRBV4-3 and TRBJ2-2; D is unclear. Germline assignment: CDR1 LGHNA and CDR2 YSLEER. The V and J ends lost 1 base and 9 bases respectively, with 12 bases between them. The CDR3 totals 14 residues. CDR3 nucleotides: TGCGCCAGCAGCCAAGGGTTGACCGCCCGGGAGCTGTTTTTT. Translating gives CASSQGLTARELFF.

This chain links TRBV29-1 with TRBJ2-3; no definite D call. This CDR3 spans 15 amino acids. V was clipped by 5 bases and J by 1 base, with 16 bases between them. From germline, CDR1 is SQVTM and CDR2 ANQGSEA. The CDR3 DNA is TGCAGCGTTTCCTCCCAAGGGTCTGGCACAGATACGCAGTATTTT. Its translation is CSVSSQGSGTDTQYF.

The table lists this clonotype with many counts. The chain employs TRBV13 and TRBJ2-3, with 11 bases matching TRBD2. Germline V gene data show CDR1 as PRHDT and CDR2 as FYEKMQ (reference sequence). The V gene end was trimmed by 5 bases and the J gene end by 5 bases; junction bases not matched to a gene: 6. The CDR3 is made up of 15 amino acids. CDR3 loop: CASSRSGRAGDTQYF. The CDR3 DNA reads TGTGCCAGCAGCCGTAGCGGGAGGGCCGGAGATACGCAGTATTTT. Based on the CDR3 plus reference TRBV13 and TRBJ2-3, the full variable domain is AAGVIQSPRHLIKEKRETATLKCYPIPRHDTVYWYQQGPGQDPQFLISFYEKMQSDKGSIPDRFSAQQFSDYHSELNMSSLELGDSALYFCASSRSGRAGDTQYFGPGTRLTVL.

This rearrangement joins TRBV3-1 to TRBJ1-2; the D gene is possibly TRBD1 (5 bases). Trimming removed 0 bases from V and 6 bases from J, with 11 bases in between. The germline V gene has CDR1 LGHDT and CDR2 YNNKEL (reference sequence). The CDR3 contains 14 residues. The CDR3 loop is CASSQESREHGYTF. Written as DNA, the CDR3 is TGTGCCAGCAGCCAAGAGAGCAGGGAACATGGCTACACCTTC.

J is TRBJ2-1 and V is TRBV7-9; TRBD1 might be the D (6 bases). The CDR3 sequence is 13 residues long. The V gene's germline CDR1 is SEHNR and CDR2 FQNEAQ (reference sequence). Trimming removed 6 bases from V and 10 bases from J, with 16 bases in between. This chain's CDR3 is CASSRGQFGEQFF. The CDR3 region has the DNA TGTGCCAGCAGTCGAGGACAGTTCGGGGAGCAGTTCTTC.

The chain uses TRBV18 and TRBJ1-4; D ambiguous. From germline, CDR1 is KGHSH and CDR2 LQKENI. Between the trimmed V and J ends, which lost 1 base and 5 bases, there was a span of 14 bases. The CDR3 is made up of 16 amino acids. The CDR3 is CASSPRVLRENEKLFF. The CDR3 DNA is TGTGCCAGCTCACCACGGGTGCTGCGGGAGAATGAAAAACTGTTTTTT.

This chain connects TRBV4-3 to TRBJ2-1; 7 nucleotides agree with TRBD2. CDR1 and CDR2 (germline): LGHNA, YSLEER. The CDR3 covers 17 residues. J lost 10 bases, V lost 5 bases, and 20 bases had no gene match. This CDR3 reads CASSFRVAGSPRGEQFF. As DNA, the CDR3 is TGCGCCAGCAGCTTCCGAGTAGCGGGCTCGCCACGCGGGGAGCAGTTCTTC.

This clonotype was seen once. The rearrangement links TRBV10-3 to TRBJ1-1, with 9 bases lining up with TRBD1. The germline CDR1 and CDR2 sequences are ENHRY and SYGVKD. Germline trimming cut 7 bases from V and 1 base from J; bases unmatched to any gene: 4. This CDR3 contains 14 residues. This CDR3 is CAITRDRANTEAFF. Here the CDR3 DNA reads TGTGCCATCACCAGGGACAGGGCGAACACTGAAGCTTTCTTT.

This chain links TRBV7-6 with TRBJ1-5; 7 bases match TRBD1. Germline loops: CDR1 SGHVS, CDR2 FNYEAQ. V trimming: 5 bases; J trimming: 4 bases; junction bases outside the gene matches: 5. There are 14 residues in the CDR3. The CDR3 DNA follows: TGTGCCAGCAGCCGGGACAGTGCAAATCAGCCCCAGCATTTT. Its protein product is CASSRDSANQPQHF.

Only a few counts were recorded for this clonotype. J is TRBJ2-7 and V is TRBV7-2, with 10 bases that match TRBD1. The CDR3 contains 15 residues. In germline, CDR1 is SGHTA, CDR2 FQGNSA. The V gene end was trimmed by 5 bases and the J gene end by 1 base; junction bases not matched to a gene: 5. For the CDR3, the DNA is TGTGCCAGCAGCATAGGACAGGGGGTATCCTACGAGCAGTACTTC. Translation gives CASSIGQGVSYEQYF.

The table lists this clonotype with a few counts. The genes are TRBV7-2 and TRBJ2-3, with 12 positions matching TRBD2. Germline loops: CDR1 SGHTA, CDR2 FQGNSA. Losses at the gene ends were 1 base for V and 5 bases for J; bases not matched to a gene: 1. This CDR3 has 15 residues. CDR3 nucleotide sequence: TGTGCCAGCAGCTTAGGACTAGCGGGAGAAGATACGCAGTATTTT. Translated: CASSLGLAGEDTQYF.

Note on this clonotype: A junction boundary mismatches the germline segment, possibly from a read error. This rearrangement joins TRBV6-5 to TRBJ1-2; D is possibly TRBD1 (6 bases). Per germline, CDR1 MNHEY and CDR2 SVGAGI. The CDR3 sequence is 14 residues long. CDR3 bases: TGTGCCAGCAGTTTGGGAGGGGGTGTCTATGACTACACCTTC. Its translation is CASSLGGGVYDYTF.

This clonotype was recorded many times. This chain connects TRBV6-5 to TRBJ2-1; tentative D call: TRBD2 (5 bases). Germline CDR1 reads MNHEY; CDR2 reads SVGAGI. Trimming pared 11 bases from V and 5 bases from J, leaving 10 bases between. This CDR3 is built from 11 residues. CDR3 protein: CAAGLNNEQFF. The DNA of the CDR3 is TGTGCCGCCGGACTTAACAATGAGCAGTTCTTC.

This clonotype was detected a few times. The chain combines TRBV6-2 or TRBV6-3 with TRBJ1-1, with TRBD1 matching 7 bases. Trimming at V came to 5 bases and at J to 1 base, leaving 19 bases not matched to a gene. In germline, CDR1 is MNHEY, CDR2 SVGEGT. The CDR3 covers 19 residues. CDR3: CASSRPRARQGRGNTEAFF. For the CDR3, the DNA is TGTGCCAGCAGTCGTCCTAGGGCGCGACAGGGCCGGGGGAACACTGAAGCTTTCTTT.